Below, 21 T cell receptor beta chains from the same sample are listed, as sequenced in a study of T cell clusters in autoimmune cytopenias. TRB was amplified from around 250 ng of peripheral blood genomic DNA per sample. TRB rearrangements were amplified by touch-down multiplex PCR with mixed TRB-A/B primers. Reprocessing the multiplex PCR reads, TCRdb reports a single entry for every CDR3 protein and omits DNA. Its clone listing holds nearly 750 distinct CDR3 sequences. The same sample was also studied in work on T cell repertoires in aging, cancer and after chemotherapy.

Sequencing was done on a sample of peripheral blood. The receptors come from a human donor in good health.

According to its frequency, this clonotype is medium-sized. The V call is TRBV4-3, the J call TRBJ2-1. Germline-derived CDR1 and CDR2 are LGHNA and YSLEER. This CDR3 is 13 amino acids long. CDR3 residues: CASSQSGLGEQFF.

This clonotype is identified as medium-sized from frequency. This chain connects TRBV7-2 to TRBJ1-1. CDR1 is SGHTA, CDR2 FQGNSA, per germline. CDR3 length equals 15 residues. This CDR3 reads CASSLRSWVNTEAFF.

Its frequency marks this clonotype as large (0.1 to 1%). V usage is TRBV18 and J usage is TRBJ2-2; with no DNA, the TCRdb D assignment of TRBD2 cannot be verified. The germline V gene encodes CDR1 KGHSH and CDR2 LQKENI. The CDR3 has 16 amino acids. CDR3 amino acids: CASSPRAGANTGELFF.

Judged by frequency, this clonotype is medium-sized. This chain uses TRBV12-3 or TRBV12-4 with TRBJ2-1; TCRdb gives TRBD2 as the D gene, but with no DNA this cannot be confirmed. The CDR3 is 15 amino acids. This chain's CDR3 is CASSLSGLTYNEQFF.

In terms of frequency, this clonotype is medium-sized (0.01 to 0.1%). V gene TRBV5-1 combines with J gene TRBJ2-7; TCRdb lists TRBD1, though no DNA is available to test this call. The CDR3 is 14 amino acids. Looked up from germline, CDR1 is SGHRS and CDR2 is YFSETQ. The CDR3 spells CASSLLQGDYEQYF.

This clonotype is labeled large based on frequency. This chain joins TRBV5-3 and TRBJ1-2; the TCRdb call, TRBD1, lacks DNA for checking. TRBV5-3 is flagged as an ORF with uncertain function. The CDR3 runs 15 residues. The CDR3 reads CARSPSSRGNYGYTF.

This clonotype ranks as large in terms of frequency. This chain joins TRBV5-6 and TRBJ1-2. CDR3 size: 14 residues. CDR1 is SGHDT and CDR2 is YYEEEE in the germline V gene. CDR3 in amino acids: CASSTRNSDYGYTF.

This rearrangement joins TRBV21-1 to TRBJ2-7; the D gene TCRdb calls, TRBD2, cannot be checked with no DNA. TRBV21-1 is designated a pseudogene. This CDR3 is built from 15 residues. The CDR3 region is CASSKVTSGRDEQYF.

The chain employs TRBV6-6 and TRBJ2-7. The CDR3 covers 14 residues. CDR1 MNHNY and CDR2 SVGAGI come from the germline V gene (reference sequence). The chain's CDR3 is CASSPERIFMFQYF.

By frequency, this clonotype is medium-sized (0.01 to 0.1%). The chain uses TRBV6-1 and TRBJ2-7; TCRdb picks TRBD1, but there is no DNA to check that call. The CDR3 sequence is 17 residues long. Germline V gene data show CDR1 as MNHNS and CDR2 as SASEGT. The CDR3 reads CASSEAYSQHVPYEQYF.

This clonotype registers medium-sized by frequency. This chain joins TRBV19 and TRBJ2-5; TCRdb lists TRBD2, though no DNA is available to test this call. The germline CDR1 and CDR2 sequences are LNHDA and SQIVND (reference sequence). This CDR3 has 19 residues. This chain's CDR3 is CASTTEHRWGLAAQETQYF.

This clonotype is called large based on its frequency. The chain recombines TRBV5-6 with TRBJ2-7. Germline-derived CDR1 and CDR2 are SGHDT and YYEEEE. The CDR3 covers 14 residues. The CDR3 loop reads CASSGTRRAYEQYF. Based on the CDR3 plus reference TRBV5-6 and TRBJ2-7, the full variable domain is DAGVTQSPTHLIKTRGQQVTLRCSPKSGHDTVSWYQQALGQGPQFIFQYYEEEERQRGNFPDRFSGHQFPNYSSELNVNALLLGDSALYLCASSGTRRAYEQYFGPGTRLTVT.

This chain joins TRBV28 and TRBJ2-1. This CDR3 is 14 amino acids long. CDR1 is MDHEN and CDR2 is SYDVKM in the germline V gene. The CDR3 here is CASSYGGSYNEQFF.

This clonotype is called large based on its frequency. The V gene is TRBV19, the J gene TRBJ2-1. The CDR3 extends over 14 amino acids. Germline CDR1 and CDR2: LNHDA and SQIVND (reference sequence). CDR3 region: CASSRGRYYNEQFF.

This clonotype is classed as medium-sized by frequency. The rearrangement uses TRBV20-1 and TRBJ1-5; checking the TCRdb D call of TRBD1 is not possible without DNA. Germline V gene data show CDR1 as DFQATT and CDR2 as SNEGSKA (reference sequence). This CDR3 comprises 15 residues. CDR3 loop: CSAREVVGGNQPQHF.

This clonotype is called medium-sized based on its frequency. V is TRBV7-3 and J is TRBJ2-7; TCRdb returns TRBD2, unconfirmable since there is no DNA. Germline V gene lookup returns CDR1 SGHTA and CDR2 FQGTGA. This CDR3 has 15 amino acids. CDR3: CASSPDSGNSYEQYF.

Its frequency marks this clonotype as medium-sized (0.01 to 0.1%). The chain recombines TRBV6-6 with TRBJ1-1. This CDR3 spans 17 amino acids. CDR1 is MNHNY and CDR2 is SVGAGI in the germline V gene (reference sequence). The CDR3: CASSYSGRGAGNTEAFF.

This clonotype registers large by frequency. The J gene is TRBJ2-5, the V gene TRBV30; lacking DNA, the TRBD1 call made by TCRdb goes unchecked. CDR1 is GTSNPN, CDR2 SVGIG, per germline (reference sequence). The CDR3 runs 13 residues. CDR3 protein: CAWSVGGQETQYF.

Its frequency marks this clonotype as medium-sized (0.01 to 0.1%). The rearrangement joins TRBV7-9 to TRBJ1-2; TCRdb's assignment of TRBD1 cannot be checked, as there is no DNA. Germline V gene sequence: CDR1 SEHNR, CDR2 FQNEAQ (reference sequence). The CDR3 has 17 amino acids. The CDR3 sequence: CASSLVERGTGVYGYTF.

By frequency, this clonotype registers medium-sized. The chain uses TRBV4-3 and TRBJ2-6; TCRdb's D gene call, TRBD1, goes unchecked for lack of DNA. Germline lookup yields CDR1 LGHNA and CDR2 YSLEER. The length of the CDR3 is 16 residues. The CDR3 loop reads CASSQEGGSGANVLTF.

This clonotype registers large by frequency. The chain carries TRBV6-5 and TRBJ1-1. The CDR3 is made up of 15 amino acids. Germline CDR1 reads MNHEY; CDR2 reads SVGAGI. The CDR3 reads CASSKLLGGGTEAFF.